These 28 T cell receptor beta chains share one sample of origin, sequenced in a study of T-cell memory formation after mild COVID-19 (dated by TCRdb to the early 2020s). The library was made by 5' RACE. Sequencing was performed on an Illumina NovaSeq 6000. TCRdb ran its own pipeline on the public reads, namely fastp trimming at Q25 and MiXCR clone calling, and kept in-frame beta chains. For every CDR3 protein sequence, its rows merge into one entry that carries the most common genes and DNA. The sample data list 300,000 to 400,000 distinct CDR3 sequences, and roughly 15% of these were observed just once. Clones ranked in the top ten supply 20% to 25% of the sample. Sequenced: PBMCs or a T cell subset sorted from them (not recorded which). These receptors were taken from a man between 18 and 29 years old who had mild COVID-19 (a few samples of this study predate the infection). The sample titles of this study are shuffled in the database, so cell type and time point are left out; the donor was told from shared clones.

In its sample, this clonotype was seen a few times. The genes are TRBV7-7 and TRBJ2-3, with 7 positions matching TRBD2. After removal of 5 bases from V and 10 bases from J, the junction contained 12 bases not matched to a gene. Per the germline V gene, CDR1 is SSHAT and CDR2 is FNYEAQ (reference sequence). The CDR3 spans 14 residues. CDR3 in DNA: TGTGCCAGCAGCCCGGGGGGAGGCTTCGTGGCGCAGTATTTT. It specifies CASSPGGGFVAQYF. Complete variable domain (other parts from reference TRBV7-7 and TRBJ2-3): GAGVSQSPRYKVTKRGQDVTLRCDPISSHATLYWYQQALGQGPEFLTYFNYEAQPDKSGLPSDRFSAERPEGSISTLTIQRTEQRDSAMYRCASSPGGGFVAQYFGPGTRLTVL.

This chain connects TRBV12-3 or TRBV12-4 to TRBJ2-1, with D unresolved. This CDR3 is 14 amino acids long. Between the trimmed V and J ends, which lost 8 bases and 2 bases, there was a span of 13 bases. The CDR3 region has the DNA TGTGCCAGCCGGGTTCTTTCCACCTACAATGAGCAGTTCTTC. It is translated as CASRVLSTYNEQFF.

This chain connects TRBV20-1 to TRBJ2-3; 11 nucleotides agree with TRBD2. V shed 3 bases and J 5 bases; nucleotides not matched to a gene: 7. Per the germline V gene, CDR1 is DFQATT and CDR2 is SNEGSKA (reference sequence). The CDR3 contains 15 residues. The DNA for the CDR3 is TGCAGTGCTAGGTTACTAGCGGGGGCGGGAGATACGCAGTATTTT. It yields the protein CSARLLAGAGDTQYF.

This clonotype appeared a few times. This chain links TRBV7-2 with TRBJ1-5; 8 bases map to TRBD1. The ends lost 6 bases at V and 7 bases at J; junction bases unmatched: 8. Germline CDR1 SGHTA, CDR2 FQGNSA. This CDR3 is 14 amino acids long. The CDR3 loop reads CASSFTGGEQPQHF. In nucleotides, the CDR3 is TGTGCCAGCAGTTTTACAGGGGGGGAACAGCCCCAGCATTTT.

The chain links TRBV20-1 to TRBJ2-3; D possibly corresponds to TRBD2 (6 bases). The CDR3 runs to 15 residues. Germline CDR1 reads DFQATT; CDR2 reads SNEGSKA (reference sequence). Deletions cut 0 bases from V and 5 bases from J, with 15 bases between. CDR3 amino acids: CSARDSPGGGDTQYF. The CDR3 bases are TGCAGTGCTAGAGATTCTCCCGGGGGTGGAGATACGCAGTATTTT.

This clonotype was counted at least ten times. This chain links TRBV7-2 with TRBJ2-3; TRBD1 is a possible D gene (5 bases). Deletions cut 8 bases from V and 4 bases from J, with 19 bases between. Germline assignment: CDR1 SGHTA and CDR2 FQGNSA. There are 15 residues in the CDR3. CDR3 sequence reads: CASSFAQGRADTQYF. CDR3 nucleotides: TGTGCCAGCTCCTTCGCCCAGGGTAGGGCAGATACGCAGTATTTT.

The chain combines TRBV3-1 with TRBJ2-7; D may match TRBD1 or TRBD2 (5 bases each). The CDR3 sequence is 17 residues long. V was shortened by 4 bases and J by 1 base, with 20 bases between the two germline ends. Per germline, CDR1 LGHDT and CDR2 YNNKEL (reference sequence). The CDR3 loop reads CASSPALTGTQSYEQYF. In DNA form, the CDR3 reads TGTGCCAGCAGCCCAGCCCTGACCGGGACGCAGTCCTACGAGCAGTACTTC.

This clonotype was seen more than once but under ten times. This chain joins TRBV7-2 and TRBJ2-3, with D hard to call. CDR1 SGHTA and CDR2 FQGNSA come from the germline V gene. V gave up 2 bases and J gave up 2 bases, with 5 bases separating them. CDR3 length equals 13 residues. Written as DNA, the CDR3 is TGTGCCAGCAGCTTACGGCCCACAGATACGCAGTATTTT. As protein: CASSLRPTDTQYF.

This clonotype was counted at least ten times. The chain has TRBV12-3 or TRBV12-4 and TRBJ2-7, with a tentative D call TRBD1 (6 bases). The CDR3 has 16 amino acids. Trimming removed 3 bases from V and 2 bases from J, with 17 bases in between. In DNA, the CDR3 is TGTGCCAGCAGTTTCAGTTTCCAGGGGCGCGCCTACGAGCAGTACTTC. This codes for CASSFSFQGRAYEQYF.

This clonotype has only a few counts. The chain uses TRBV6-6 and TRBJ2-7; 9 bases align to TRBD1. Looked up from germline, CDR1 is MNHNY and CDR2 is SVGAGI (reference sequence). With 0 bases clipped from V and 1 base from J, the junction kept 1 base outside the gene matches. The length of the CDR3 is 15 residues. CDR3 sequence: CASSYSGQGSYEQYV. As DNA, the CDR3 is TGTGCCAGCAGTTACTCGGGACAGGGATCCTACGAGCAGTACGTC.

The CDR3 region is CSVGVLDEQFF. DNA for the CDR3: TGCAGCGTTGGGGTCCTCGATGAGCAGTTCTTC. The V call is TRBV29-1, the J call TRBJ2-1; D is unclear. This CDR3 contains 11 residues. Per germline, CDR1 SQVTM and CDR2 ANQGSEA. The V end was cut by 4 bases, the J end by 8 bases, with 9 bases between.

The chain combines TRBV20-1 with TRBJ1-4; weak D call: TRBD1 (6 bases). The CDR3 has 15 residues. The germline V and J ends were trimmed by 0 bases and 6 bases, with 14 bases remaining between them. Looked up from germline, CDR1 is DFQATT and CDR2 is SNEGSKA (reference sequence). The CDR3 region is CSARDSRGAYEKLFF. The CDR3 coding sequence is TGCAGTGCTAGAGATTCCAGGGGCGCGTATGAAAAACTGTTTTTT.

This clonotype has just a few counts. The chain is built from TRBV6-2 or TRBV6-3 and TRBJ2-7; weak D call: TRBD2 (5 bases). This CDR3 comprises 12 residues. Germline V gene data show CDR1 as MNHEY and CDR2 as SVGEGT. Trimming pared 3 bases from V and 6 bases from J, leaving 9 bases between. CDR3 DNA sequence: TGTGCCAGCAGTTATGGAGGTTCCGAGCAGTACGTC. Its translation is CASSYGGSEQYV.

The CDR3 here is CASSLVGTGGNSPLHF. The CDR3 coding sequence is TGTGCCAGCAGCTTAGTCGGGACAGGGGGCAATTCACCCCTCCACTTT. V and J are TRBV7-2 and TRBJ1-6, with TRBD1 matching over 12 bases. CDR1 SGHTA and CDR2 FQGNSA come from the germline V gene. This CDR3 comprises 16 residues. The J segment lost 7 bases and the V segment lost 1 base, leaving 2 bases of the junction unmatched.

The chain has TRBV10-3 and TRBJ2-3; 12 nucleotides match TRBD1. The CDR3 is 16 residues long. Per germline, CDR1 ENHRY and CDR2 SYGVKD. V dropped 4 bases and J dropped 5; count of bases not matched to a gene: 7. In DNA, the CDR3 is TGTGCCATCAGTGCCACGGGACAGGGGGCGGGAGATACGCAGTATTTT. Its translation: CAISATGQGAGDTQYF.

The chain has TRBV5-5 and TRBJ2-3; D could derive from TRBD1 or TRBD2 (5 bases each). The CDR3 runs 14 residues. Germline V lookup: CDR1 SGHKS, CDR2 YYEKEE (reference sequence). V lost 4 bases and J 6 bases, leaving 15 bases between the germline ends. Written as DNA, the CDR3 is TGTGCCAGCAGCCCCGGTGAGGGGCAGGATACGCAGTATTTT. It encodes CASSPGEGQDTQYF.

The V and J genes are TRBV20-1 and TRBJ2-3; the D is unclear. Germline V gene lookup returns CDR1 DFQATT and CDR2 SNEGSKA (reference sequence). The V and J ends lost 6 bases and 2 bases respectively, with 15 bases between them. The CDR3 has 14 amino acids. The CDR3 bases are TGCAGTGCCACGCCCTGGTCAACCACAGATACGCAGTATTTT. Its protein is CSATPWSTTDTQYF.

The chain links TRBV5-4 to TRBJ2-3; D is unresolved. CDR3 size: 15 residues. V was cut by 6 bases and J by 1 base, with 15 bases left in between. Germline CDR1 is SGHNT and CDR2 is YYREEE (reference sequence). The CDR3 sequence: CASNLLEARTDTQYF. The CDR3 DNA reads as TGTGCCAGCAACCTTCTCGAGGCCCGCACAGATACGCAGTATTTT.

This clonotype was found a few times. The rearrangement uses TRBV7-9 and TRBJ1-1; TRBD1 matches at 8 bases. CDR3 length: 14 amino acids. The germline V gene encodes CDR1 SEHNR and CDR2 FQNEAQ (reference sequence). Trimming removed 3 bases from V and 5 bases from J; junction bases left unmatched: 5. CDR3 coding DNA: TGTGCCAGCAGCTTGATCCAGGGGGCAACTGAAGCTTTCTTT. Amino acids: CASSLIQGATEAFF.

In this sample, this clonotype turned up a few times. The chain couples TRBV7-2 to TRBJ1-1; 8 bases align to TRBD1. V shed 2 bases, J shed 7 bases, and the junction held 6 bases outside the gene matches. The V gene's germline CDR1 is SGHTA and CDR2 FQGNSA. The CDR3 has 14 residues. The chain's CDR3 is CASSLIRGPVEAFF. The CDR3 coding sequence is TGTGCCAGCAGCTTAATCAGGGGGCCGGTTGAAGCTTTCTTT.

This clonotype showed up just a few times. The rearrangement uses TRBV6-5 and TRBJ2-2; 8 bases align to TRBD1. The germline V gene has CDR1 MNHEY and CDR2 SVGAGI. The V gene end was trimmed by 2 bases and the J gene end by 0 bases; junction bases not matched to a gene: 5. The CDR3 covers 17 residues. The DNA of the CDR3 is TGTGCCAGCAGTTACCTTGGACAGGGTACGAACACCGGGGAGCTGTTTTTT. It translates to CASSYLGQGTNTGELFF.

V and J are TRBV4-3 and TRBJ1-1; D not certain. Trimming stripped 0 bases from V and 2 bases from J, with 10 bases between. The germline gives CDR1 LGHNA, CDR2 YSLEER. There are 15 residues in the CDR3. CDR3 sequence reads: CASSQDFPDNTEAFF. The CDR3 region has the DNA TGCGCCAGCAGCCAAGATTTTCCAGATAACACTGAAGCTTTCTTT.

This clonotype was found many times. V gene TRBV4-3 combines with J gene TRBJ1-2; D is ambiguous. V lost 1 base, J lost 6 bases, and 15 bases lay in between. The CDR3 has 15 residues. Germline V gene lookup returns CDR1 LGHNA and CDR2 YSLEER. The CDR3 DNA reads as TGCGCCAGCAGCCAAGCTCGTCCGGGAAAGGATGGCTACACCTTC. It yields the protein CASSQARPGKDGYTF.

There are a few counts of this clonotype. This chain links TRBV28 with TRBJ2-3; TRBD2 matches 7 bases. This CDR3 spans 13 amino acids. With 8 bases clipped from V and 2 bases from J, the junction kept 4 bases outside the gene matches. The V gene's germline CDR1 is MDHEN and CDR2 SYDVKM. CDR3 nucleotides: TGTGCCAGCGAAAGCGGGGTCACAGATACGCAGTATTTT. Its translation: CASESGVTDTQYF.

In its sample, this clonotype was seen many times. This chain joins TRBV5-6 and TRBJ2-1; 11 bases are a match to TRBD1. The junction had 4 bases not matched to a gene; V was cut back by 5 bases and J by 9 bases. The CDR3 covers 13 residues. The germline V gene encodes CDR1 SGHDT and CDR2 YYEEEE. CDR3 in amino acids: CASRRTGGSEQFF. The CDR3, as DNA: TGTGCCAGCAGAAGGACAGGGGGCAGTGAGCAGTTCTTC.

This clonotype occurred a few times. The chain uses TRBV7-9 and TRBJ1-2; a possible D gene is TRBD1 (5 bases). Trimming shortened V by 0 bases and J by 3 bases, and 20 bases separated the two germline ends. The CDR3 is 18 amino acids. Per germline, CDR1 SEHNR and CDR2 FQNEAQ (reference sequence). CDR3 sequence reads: CASSLARQGARGDYGYTF. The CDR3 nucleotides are TGTGCCAGCAGCTTAGCGCGGCAGGGAGCCCGGGGGGACTATGGCTACACCTTC.

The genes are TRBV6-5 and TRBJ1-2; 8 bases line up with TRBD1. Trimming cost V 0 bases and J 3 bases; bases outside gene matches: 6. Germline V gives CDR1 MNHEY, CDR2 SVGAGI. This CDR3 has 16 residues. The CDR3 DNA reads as TGTGCCAGCAGTTACTCGACAGGGGAGGGGTACTATGGCTACACCTTC. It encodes CASSYSTGEGYYGYTF.

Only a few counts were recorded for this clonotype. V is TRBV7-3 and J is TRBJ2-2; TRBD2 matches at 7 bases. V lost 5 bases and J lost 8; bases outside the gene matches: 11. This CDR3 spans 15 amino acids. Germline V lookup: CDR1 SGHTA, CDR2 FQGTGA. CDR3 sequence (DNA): TGTGCCAGCAGCCTGGGACCCCTGGGACTAGGGGAGCTGTTTTTT. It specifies CASSLGPLGLGELFF.